The TCR beta chain described here comes from a study of cytomegalovirus exposure and HLA in healthy donors. In the study overall: A preliminary data release comprised roughly 80 million unique TCRs obtained from HLA-typed donors.

J gave up 5 bases and V 7 bases, and 6 bases lay outside the gene matches. The length of the CDR3 is 14 residues. In germline, CDR1 is SGHNT, CDR2 YYREEE (reference sequence). Primers: 60 Vbeta forward and 13 Jbeta reverse. Method: immunoSEQ multiplex PCR; TCRdb's copy keeps in-frame clones and lacks some. The sample records 95,000 to 150,000 clones, 75% to 80% being singletons. This sequence joins TRBV5-4 and TRBJ2-5, with 12 bases identical to TRBD2. Sequenced: PBMCs. The receptor was derived from a woman aged 40 to 50 in good health and CMV-seronegative. This chain's CDR3 is CASRLAGDGETQYF. CDR3 DNA sequence: TGTGCCAGCCGACTAGCGGGAGACGGTGAGACCCAGTACTTC.